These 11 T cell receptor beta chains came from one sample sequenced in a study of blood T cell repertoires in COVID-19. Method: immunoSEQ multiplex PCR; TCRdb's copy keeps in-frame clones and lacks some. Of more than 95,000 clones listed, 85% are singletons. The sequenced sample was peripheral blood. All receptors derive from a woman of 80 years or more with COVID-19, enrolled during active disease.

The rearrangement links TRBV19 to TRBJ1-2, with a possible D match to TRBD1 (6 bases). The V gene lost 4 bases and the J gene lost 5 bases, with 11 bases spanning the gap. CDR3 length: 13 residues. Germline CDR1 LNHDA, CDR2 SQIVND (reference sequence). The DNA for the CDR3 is TGTGCCAGTAGTAGGCAGGGGAAGTATGGCTACACCTTC. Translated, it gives CASSRQGKYGYTF. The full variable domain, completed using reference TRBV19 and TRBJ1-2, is DGGITQSPKYLFRKEGQNVTLSCEQNLNHDAMYWYRQDPGQGLRLIYYSQIVNDFQKGDIAEGYSVSREKKESFPLTVTSAQKNPTAFYLCASSRQGKYGYTFGSGTRLTVV.

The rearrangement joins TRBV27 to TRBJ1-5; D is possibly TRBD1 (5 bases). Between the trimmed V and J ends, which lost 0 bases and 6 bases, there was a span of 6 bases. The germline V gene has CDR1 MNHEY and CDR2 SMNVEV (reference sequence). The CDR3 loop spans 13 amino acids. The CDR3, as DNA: TGTGCCAGCAGTTTATCGACAGTTCAGCCCCAGCATTTT. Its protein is CASSLSTVQPQHF.

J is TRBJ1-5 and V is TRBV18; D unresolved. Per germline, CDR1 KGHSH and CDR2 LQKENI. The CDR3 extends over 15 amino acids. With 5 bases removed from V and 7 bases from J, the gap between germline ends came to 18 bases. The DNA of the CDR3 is TGTGCCAGCTCAGGCGACCGGGTGGCGGGGCAGCCCCAGCATTTT. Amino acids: CASSGDRVAGQPQHF.

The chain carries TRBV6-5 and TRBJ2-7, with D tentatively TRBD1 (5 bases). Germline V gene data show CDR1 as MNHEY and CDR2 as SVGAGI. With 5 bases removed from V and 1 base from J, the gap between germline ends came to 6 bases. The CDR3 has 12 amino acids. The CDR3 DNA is TGTGCCAGCAGTCAGGGATCCTACGAGCAGTACTTC. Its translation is CASSQGSYEQYF.

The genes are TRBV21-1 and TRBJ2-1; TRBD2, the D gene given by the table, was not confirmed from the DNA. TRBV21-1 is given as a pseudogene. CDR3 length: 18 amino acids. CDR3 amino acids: CASSNETQDFGGYNEQFF. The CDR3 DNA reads TGTGCCAGCAGCAATGAGACCCAAGACTTCGGGGGCTACAATGAGCAGTTCTTC.

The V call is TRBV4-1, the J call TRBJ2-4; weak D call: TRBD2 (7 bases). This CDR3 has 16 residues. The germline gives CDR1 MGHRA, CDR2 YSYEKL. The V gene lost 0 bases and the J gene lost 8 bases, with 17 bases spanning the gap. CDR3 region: CASSQDGGGLRDIQYF. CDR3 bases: TGCGCCAGCAGCCAAGATGGGGGGGGCTTAAGGGACATTCAGTACTTC.

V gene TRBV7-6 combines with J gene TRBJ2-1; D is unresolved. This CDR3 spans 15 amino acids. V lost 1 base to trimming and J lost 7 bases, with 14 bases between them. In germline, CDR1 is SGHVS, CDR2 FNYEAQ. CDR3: CASSLDRQSRNEQFF. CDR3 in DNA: TGTGCCAGCAGCTTAGATCGCCAATCTCGGAATGAGCAGTTCTTC.

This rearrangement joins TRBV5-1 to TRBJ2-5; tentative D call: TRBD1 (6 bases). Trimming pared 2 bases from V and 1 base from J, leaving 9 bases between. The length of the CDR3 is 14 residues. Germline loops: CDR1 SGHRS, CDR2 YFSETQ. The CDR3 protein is CASSLQGPQETQYF. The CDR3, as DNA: TGCGCCAGCAGCTTACAGGGTCCCCAAGAGACCCAGTACTTC.

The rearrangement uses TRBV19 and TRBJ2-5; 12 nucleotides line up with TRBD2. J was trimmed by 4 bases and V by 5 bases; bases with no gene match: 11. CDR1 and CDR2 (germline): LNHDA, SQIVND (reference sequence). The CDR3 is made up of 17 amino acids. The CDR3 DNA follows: TGTGCCAGTAGTTCTTCCCTCCTAGCGGGAGGGGGAGAGACCCAGTACTTC. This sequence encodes CASSSSLLAGGGETQYF. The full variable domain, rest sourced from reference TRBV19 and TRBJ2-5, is DGGITQSPKYLFRKEGQNVTLSCEQNLNHDAMYWYRQDPGQGLRLIYYSQIVNDFQKGDIAEGYSVSREKKESFPLTVTSAQKNPTAFYLCASSSSLLAGGGETQYFGPGTRLLVL.

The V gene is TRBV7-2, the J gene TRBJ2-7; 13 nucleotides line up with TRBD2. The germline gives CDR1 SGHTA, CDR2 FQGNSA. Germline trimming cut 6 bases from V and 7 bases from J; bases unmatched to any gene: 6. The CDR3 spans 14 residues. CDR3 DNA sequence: TGTGCCAGCAGACTAGCGGGAGGGCCTGGTGAGCAGTACTTC. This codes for CASRLAGGPGEQYF.

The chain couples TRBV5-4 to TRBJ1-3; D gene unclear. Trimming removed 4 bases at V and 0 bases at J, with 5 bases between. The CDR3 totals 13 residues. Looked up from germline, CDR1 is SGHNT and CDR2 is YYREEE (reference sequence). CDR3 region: CASSPSSGNTIYF. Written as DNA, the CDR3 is TGTGCCAGCAGCCCTAGCTCTGGAAACACCATATATTTT.